Following are 20 T cell receptor beta chains from one sample sequenced in a study of shared clonotypes between healthy human individuals (dated by TCRdb to 2019 to 2021). Libraries were built with the immunoSEQ multiplex PCR assay. The clones in this table, taken by TCRdb from immuneACCESS, are in-frame only. Not every clone is retained; where verified, under half of the shortfall comes from an unresolved V gene, and the cause of the rest is unknown. Here the sample has roughly 760,000 clones; roughly 70% occur a single time. Approximately 1.8% of the sample is held by the ten biggest clonotypes. Sequenced sample: memory CD4+ T cells sorted from blood. The cell subset or site label of this sample denotes: CD45RA-negative fraction. Receptors were obtained from a woman in her twenties or thirties in good health.

The rearrangement joins TRBV5-4 to TRBJ1-5, with D perhaps matching TRBD1 (6 bases). CDR3 length equals 14 residues. Germline V CDR1 and CDR2: SGHNT, YYREEE (reference sequence). The V and J ends lost 2 bases and 3 bases respectively, with 9 bases between them. This CDR3 reads CASSLDRNNQPQHF. The CDR3 bases are TGTGCCAGCAGCTTAGACAGGAACAATCAGCCCCAGCATTTT. The complete variable domain, with remaining parts taken from reference TRBV5-4 and TRBJ1-5, reads ETGVTQSPTHLIKTRGQQVTLRCSSQSGHNTVSWYQQALGQGPQFIFQYYREEENGRGNFPPRFSGLQFPNYSSELNVNALELDDSALYLCASSLDRNNQPQHFGDGTRLSIL.

The chain combines TRBV7-9 with TRBJ2-4; 9 bases line up with TRBD1. Germline V gene data show CDR1 as SEHNR and CDR2 as FQNEAQ (reference sequence). CDR3 size: 16 residues. Unmatched junction bases numbered 4, after V lost 1 base and J lost 3 bases. CDR3 DNA: TGTGCCAGCAGCTTAGGGGGACAGGGAGGCAAAAACATTCAGTACTTC. Translation gives CASSLGGQGGKNIQYF.

The J gene is TRBJ1-4, the V gene TRBV9; D is undetermined. Between the trimmed V and J ends, which lost 2 bases and 4 bases, there was a span of 12 bases. CDR3 size: 15 residues. The V gene's germline CDR1 is SGDLS and CDR2 YYNGEE. The CDR3 region is CASSVREGNNEKLFF. As DNA, the CDR3 is TGTGCCAGCAGCGTTCGGGAAGGAAATAATGAAAAACTGTTTTTT.

The rearrangement links TRBV19 to TRBJ2-3; D gene ambiguous. The CDR3 sequence is 15 residues long. The germline gives CDR1 LNHDA, CDR2 SQIVND (reference sequence). The V and J ends lost 3 bases and 0 bases respectively, with 10 bases between them. The CDR3 protein is CASSILPGSTDTQYF. CDR3 coding DNA: TGTGCCAGTAGTATCCTCCCCGGGAGCACAGATACGCAGTATTTT.

The chain couples TRBV18 to TRBJ1-1; 9 bases align to TRBD1. With V trimmed by 3 bases and J by 2 bases, 4 bases remained unmatched. This CDR3 is 15 amino acids long. From germline, CDR1 is KGHSH and CDR2 LQKENI. The CDR3 sequence is CASSPGGQGNTEAFF. The CDR3 DNA reads TGTGCCAGCTCACCGGGGGGACAGGGCAACACTGAAGCTTTCTTT. The variable domain in full, completed from reference TRBV18 and TRBJ1-1, reads NAGVMQNPRHLVRRRGQEARLRCSPMKGHSHVYWYRQLPEEGLKFMVYLQKENIIDESGMPKERFSAEFPKEGPSILRIQQVVRGDSAAYFCASSPGGQGNTEAFFGQGTRLTVV.

The sample holds a few counts of this clone. The CDR3 sequence is CASSRLSEKLFF. The CDR3 coding sequence is TGTGCCAGTAGTCGGCTGAGTGAAAAACTGTTTTTT. V and J are TRBV19 and TRBJ1-4; D is unresolved. V was trimmed by 5 bases and J by 7 bases, leaving 8 bases between them. CDR1 and CDR2 from the germline V gene are LNHDA and SQIVND (reference sequence). The CDR3 has 12 residues.

The chain is built from TRBV2 and TRBJ2-3; TRBD2 aligns across 12 bases. J was trimmed by 4 bases and V by 4 bases; bases with no gene match: 6. Germline V gives CDR1 SNHLY, CDR2 FYNNEI. The CDR3 has 16 residues. CDR3 DNA: TGTGCCAGCAGTGCACAACTAGCGGGAGGTGCAGATACGCAGTATTTT. The encoded protein is CASSAQLAGGADTQYF.

This clone was detected once. V is TRBV25-1 and J is TRBJ2-7; 13 bases are a match to TRBD2. Germline V gene lookup returns CDR1 MGHDK and CDR2 SYGVNS. V was clipped by 8 bases and J by 0 bases; unmatched bases: 4. CDR3 length: 15 residues. The CDR3 nucleotides read TGTGCCAGCTCAGGGACTAGCGGGATCTCCTACGAGCAGTACTTC. Residues: CASSGTSGISYEQYF.

The CDR3 coding sequence is TGTGCCAGTGGGACCAACTATCAGCCCCAGCATTTT. Amino acids: CASGTNYQPQHF. The chain links TRBV7-9 to TRBJ1-5, with D maybe TRBD1 (5 bases). The CDR3 length is 12 residues. V was clipped by 9 bases and J by 5 bases, with 11 bases between them. Looked up from germline, CDR1 is SEHNR and CDR2 is FQNEAQ (reference sequence).

The V gene is TRBV6-5, the J gene TRBJ2-7; no clear D. The germline V gene has CDR1 MNHEY and CDR2 SVGAGI. With 6 bases removed from V and 4 bases from J, the gap between germline ends came to 19 bases. This CDR3 has 15 amino acids. DNA of the CDR3: TGTGCCAGCAGCAAGTCTGGGCGGCCTCTTTACGAGCAGTACTTC. Protein sequence: CASSKSGRPLYEQYF.

J is TRBJ2-3 and V is TRBV7-9; no clear D. From germline, CDR1 is SEHNR and CDR2 FQNEAQ (reference sequence). Trimming took 1 base from V and 0 from J, leaving 5 bases between them. This CDR3 spans 14 amino acids. The CDR3 coding sequence is TGTGCCAGCAGCTTAGAGAGGAGCACAGATACGCAGTATTTT. Translating gives CASSLERSTDTQYF.

This CDR3 reads CASSSYAADTQYF. For the CDR3, the DNA is TGTGCCAGCAGCAGCTACGCGGCTGATACGCAGTATTTT. The V call is TRBV5-5, the J call TRBJ2-3; D is unresolved. The V end lost 4 bases, the J end lost 6 bases, and 12 bases lay between the germline ends. This CDR3 spans 13 amino acids. Germline-derived CDR1 and CDR2 are SGHKS and YYEKEE (reference sequence).

The chain has TRBV10-2 and TRBJ2-7; D possibly matches TRBD1 or TRBD2 (5 bases each). CDR1 is WSHSY and CDR2 is SAAADI in the germline V gene. CDR3 length: 15 residues. The V end lost 6 bases, the J end lost 2 bases, and 17 bases lay between the germline ends. CDR3 in DNA: TGCGCCAGCAGCTTCGAGGGGCGGCTGACCTACGAGCAGTACTTC. It is translated as CASSFEGRLTYEQYF.

V usage is TRBV5-4 and J usage is TRBJ1-1; possibly TRBD1 for D (5 bases). CDR3 length equals 15 residues. Trimming cost V 2 bases and J 2 bases, with 13 bases left between them. The germline V gene encodes CDR1 SGHNT and CDR2 YYREEE (reference sequence). CDR3 DNA: TGTGCCAGCAGCTTCCCCGGGACGGAAAACACTGAAGCTTTCTTT. Protein product: CASSFPGTENTEAFF.

Of note for this clone: Other nucleotide sequences from this sample produce the same CDR3. The chain recombines TRBV28 with TRBJ2-5; weak D call: TRBD1 (6 bases). Germline CDR1 and CDR2: MDHEN and SYDVKM. The V end was cut by 5 bases, the J end by 2 bases, with 12 bases between. The CDR3 length is 14 residues. CDR3 protein: CASSPGTTQETQYF. The CDR3 region has the DNA TGTGCCAGCAGTCCCGGGACAACACAAGAGACCCAGTACTTC.

The V and J genes are TRBV7-2 and TRBJ1-2; perhaps TRBD1 as D (5 bases). Trimming pared 1 base from V and 8 bases from J, leaving 14 bases between. CDR1 is SGHTA and CDR2 is FQGNSA in the germline V gene. The length of the CDR3 is 14 residues. The CDR3 DNA follows: TGTGCCAGCAGCTTAGGGGACCTTCAGGAAGGCTACACCTTC. As protein: CASSLGDLQEGYTF.

The sample holds a few counts of this clone. This chain links TRBV9 with TRBJ2-3; 10 positions match TRBD1. The V segment lost 3 bases and the J segment 5 bases; nucleotides outside the gene matches: 6. The CDR3 sequence is 15 residues long. CDR1 and CDR2 from the germline V gene are SGDLS and YYNGEE. Written as DNA, the CDR3 is TGTGCCAGCAGCGAGACAGGGGGCGCGGAAGATACGCAGTATTTT. Translating it yields CASSETGGAEDTQYF.

This clone was seen more than once but under ten times. This sequence joins TRBV19 and TRBJ1-5, with a possible D match to TRBD1 (5 bases). The V end lost 11 bases, the J end lost 3 bases, and 17 bases lay between the germline ends. The CDR3 sequence is 14 residues long. The germline V gene encodes CDR1 LNHDA and CDR2 SQIVND (reference sequence). CDR3 region: CAASEGNDNQPQHF. The CDR3 nucleotides are TGTGCCGCATCCGAGGGGAATGACAATCAGCCCCAGCATTTT.

The chain uses TRBV6-5 and TRBJ2-2, with D tentatively TRBD1 (5 bases). V gave up 0 bases and J gave up 3 bases, with 11 bases separating them. The CDR3 is 16 residues long. CDR1 MNHEY and CDR2 SVGAGI come from the germline V gene. CDR3 in DNA: TGTGCCAGCAGTTACTCAAGGGGAAGGGACACCGGGGAGCTGTTTTTT. Translation gives CASSYSRGRDTGELFF.

The rearrangement uses TRBV6-6 and TRBJ2-2; 8 bases are shared with TRBD2. This CDR3 comprises 14 residues. J lost 1 base, V lost 8 bases, and 3 bases had no gene match. The germline CDR1 and CDR2 sequences are MNHNY and SVGAGI (reference sequence). The CDR3 DNA sequence: TGTGCCAGCCGGGGGGGAGTGAACACCGGGGAGCTGTTTTTT. Amino acids: CASRGGVNTGELFF.